This T cell receptor beta chain is from a study of blood T cell repertoires in COVID-19. Overall study: Collection of acute and convalescent COVID-19 samples took place in the United States, Italy and Spain.

The V gene's germline CDR1 is SGHRS and CDR2 YFSETQ. Unmatched junction bases numbered 4, after V lost 1 base and J lost 6 bases. This CDR3 is 14 amino acids long. The assay was immunoSEQ multiplex PCR, and TCRdb's table has in-frame clones only and misses some. Of approximately 92,000 clones detected, 84% appear once; the ten largest clones hold around 2%. V usage is TRBV5-1 and J usage is TRBJ2-1, with 7 bases fitting TRBD1. The sample was peripheral blood. This receptor was identified in a man between 65 and 85 years old with active or convalescent COVID-19. In nucleotides, the CDR3 is TGCGCCAGCAGCTTGCAAGCAGGGGGCAATGAGCAGTTCTTC. The encoded protein is CASSLQAGGNEQFF. Full variable domain (remainder filled in from reference TRBV5-1 and TRBJ2-1): KAGVTQTPRYLIKTRGQQVTLSCSPISGHRSVSWYQQTPGQGLQFLFEYFSETQRNKGNFPGRFSGRQFSNSRSEMNVSTLELGDSALYLCASSLQAGGNEQFFGPGTRLTVL.